A selection of T cell receptor beta chains follows, all from one sample in a study of cytomegalovirus exposure and HLA in healthy donors. Libraries were prepared by immunoSEQ multiplex PCR; TCRdb keeps only in-frame clonotypes and omits some of them. The table has about 200,000 clones, 84% seen once. The specimen was PBMCs. Every receptor here comes from a woman under 40 in good health and CMV-seropositive. CDR3s include the opening cysteine and the closing phenylalanine or tryptophan. Each record gives: V gene, D gene, J gene, clone size, CDR3 DNA, CDR3 protein. The D gene is left open where the match is weak. Clone size is stated in some rows and not others, as once, few, many or a class when expanded.

TRBV7-9	NA	TRBJ2-2	once	TGTGCCAGCAGCTCCCACAGGGACACCGGGGAGCTGTTTTTT	CASSSHRDTGELFF
TRBV11-2	TRBD1	TRBJ2-3	NA	TGTGCCAGCAGTCACGGGACAGACGGATTAGACACAGATACGCAGTATTTT	CASSHGTDGLDTDTQYF
TRBV5-1	TRBD2	TRBJ2-1	NA	TGCGCCAGCAGCTTGGCCGTGACTAGCGGGAGGGCCAATGAGCAGTTCTTC	CASSLAVTSGRANEQFF
TRBV19	TRBD1	TRBJ2-1	NA	TGTGCCAGTAGTATATCAGGGGGCCGCAATGAGCAGTTCTTC	CASSISGGRNEQFF
TRBV14	NA	TRBJ1-1	once	TGTGCCAGCAGCTTCCACCAGGGAAAGAACACTGAAGCTTTCTTT	CASSFHQGKNTEAFF
TRBV29-1	NA	TRBJ2-5	NA	TGCAGCGTTGAAAGGTTACAGCAAGAGACCCAGTACTTC	CSVERLQQETQYF
TRBV18	NA	TRBJ2-5	NA	TGTGCCAGCTCGCCTCAGGAAGAGACCCAGTACTTC	CASSPQEETQYF
TRBV7-6	NA	TRBJ2-7	NA	TGTGCCAGCAGCTCATCCGGGTACGAGCAGTACTTC	CASSSSGYEQYF
TRBV2	NA	TRBJ1-2	once	TGTGCCAGCACCCGACTGGGCAGCGGCGGCTACACCTTC	CASTRLGSGGYTF
TRBV9	TRBD1	TRBJ1-5	NA	TGTGCCAGCAGCGTAGGAGGGGGCGACCACAATCAGCCCCAGCATTTT	CASSVGGGDHNQPQHF
TRBV18	TRBD1	TRBJ2-2	few	TGTGCCAGCTCACCCTGGGACAGCCAGAACACCGGGGAGCTGTTTTTT	CASSPWDSQNTGELFF
TRBV5-4	TRBD2	TRBJ2-5	NA	TGTGCCAGCAGCTTCCCGGGTACAAGCGGGACCTCAGGGGAGACCCAGTACTTC	CASSFPGTSGTSGETQYF
TRBV6-1	NA	TRBJ1-2	few	TGTGCCAGCAGTGAAGCGCTTCGGGGGTATGGCTACACCTTC	CASSEALRGYGYTF
TRBV19	TRBD2	TRBJ2-5	NA	TGTGCCAGTAGCTTGACTAGCGGGAGTGGAGAGACCCAGTACTTC	CASSLTSGSGETQYF
TRBV5-1	TRBD1	TRBJ2-1	NA	TGCGCCAGCAGCTTGGGGGGCGGGACAGGGACATACAATGAGCAGTTCTTC	CASSLGGGTGTYNEQFF
TRBV11-2	NA	TRBJ1-5	NA	TGTGCCAGCAGCTCCCTCACAGGGAAGAATCAGCCCCAGCATTTT	CASSSLTGKNQPQHF
TRBV28	TRBD1	TRBJ1-1	NA	TGTGCCAGCAGTCCCCGCAGGGGGAGGATTGTAGCTTTCTTT	CASSPRRGRIVAFF
TRBV14	NA	TRBJ1-1	NA	TGTGCCAGCAGCCTCACCGGGAGGACGAGTGGGGCTTTCTTT	CASSLTGRTSGAFF
TRBV6-1	TRBD1	TRBJ2-7	NA	TGTGCCAGCAGTGAAACCGGGACAGCTTACTACGAGCAGTACTTC	CASSETGTAYYEQYF
TRBV6-5	NA	TRBJ1-3	NA	TGTGCCAGCAGTTACTCGTCGGGCTCTGGAAACACCATATATTTT	CASSYSSGSGNTIYF
TRBV14	NA	TRBJ1-2	NA	TGTGCCAGCAGTTACGGGGGGCGCCGGGAGTATGGCTACACCTTC	CASSYGGRREYGYTF
TRBV9	TRBD2	TRBJ2-2	NA	TGTGCCAGCAGCCCCCGACTAGCGGGAGGCAACACCGGGGAGCTGTTTTTT	CASSPRLAGGNTGELFF
TRBV2	NA	TRBJ1-1	once	TGTGCCAGCAGTGCCAGACAGGAGGCGAACACTGAAGCTTTCTTT	CASSARQEANTEAFF
TRBV6-1	NA	TRBJ1-5	NA	TGTGCCAGCAGTGACATCGCAGGGAGCAATCAGCCCCAGCATTTT	CASSDIAGSNQPQHF
TRBV27	NA	TRBJ1-5	NA	TGTGCCAGCAGTTTACTGAATCAGCCCCAGCATTTT	CASSLLNQPQHF
TRBV28	NA	TRBJ2-5	once	TGTGCCAGCAGTCCCGGGACTCGCAGGGAGACCCAGTACTTC	CASSPGTRRETQYF
TRBV7-2	NA	TRBJ1-1	few	TGTGCCAGCAGCTTAGAGGTGCGGAGAGAAGCTTTCTTT	CASSLEVRREAFF
TRBV29-1	NA	TRBJ2-7	NA	TGCAGCGCCTCGCCGGGATTCAACGAGCAGTACTTC	CSASPGFNEQYF
TRBV5-4	NA	TRBJ2-7	NA	TGTGCCAGCAGCTTGGCCCTTGACAGGTGGGGAAGGGAGCAGTACTTC	CASSLALDRWGREQYF
TRBV5-6	TRBD1	TRBJ1-2	NA	TGTGCCAGCAGCGTCGCTGGGACAGACTATGGCTACACCTTC	CASSVAGTDYGYTF
TRBV2	TRBD2	TRBJ2-3	NA	TGTGCCAGCAGTGACGCGGGAGTGGTGGATACGCAGTATTTT	CASSDAGVVDTQYF
TRBV7-9	NA	TRBJ1-4	NA	TGTGCCAGCAGCCGCGGACAAAATGAAAAACTGTTTTTT	CASSRGQNEKLFF
TRBV7-9	NA	TRBJ2-7	NA	TGTGCCAGCAGCTCACCGACGACAGAGCCCACTTACGAGCAGTACTTC	CASSSPTTEPTYEQYF
TRBV27	NA	TRBJ2-3	NA	TGTGCCAGCAGTCCTTCCTCGGGAAGCACAGATACGCAGTATTTT	CASSPSSGSTDTQYF
TRBV28	TRBD1	TRBJ1-1	NA	TGTGCCAGCATTACCGGGACAGGGGTGTTAGCTTTCTTT	CASITGTGVLAFF
TRBV28	NA	TRBJ1-2	once	TGTGCCAGCAGTCGGGGGGCCAGTGGCTACACCTTC	CASSRGASGYTF
TRBV10-1	NA	TRBJ2-5	few	TGCGCCAGCAGTGAGTCGGGCAGGGAAGAGACCCAGTACTTC	CASSESGREETQYF
TRBV5-6	TRBD1	TRBJ1-5	NA	TGTGCCAGCAGCAATGACAGGGGATCGGCTTTAGGGCAGCCCCAGCATTTT	CASSNDRGSALGQPQHF
TRBV9	NA	TRBJ1-2	NA	TGTGCCAGCAGCGCCACACGGGGGACGGCTAACTATGGCTACACCTTC	CASSATRGTANYGYTF
TRBV30	TRBD1	TRBJ1-5	NA	TGTGCCTGGAATCGACAGGGGTTTGGCAATCAGCCCCAGCATTTT	CAWNRQGFGNQPQHF
TRBV7-8	TRBD2	TRBJ2-3	NA	TGTGCCAGCAGCCGCCAACGGGGGGGGCAAGCAGATACGCAGTATTTT	CASSRQRGGQADTQYF
TRBV11-3	NA	TRBJ2-2	NA	TGTGCCAGCAGCCCGGGTATTGGGGGGACCGGGGAGCTGTTTTTT	CASSPGIGGTGELFF